Shown below are 20 T cell receptor beta chains from a single sample sequenced in a study of shared clonotypes between healthy human individuals. TCRdb keeps only in-frame clones here, not all; method: immunoSEQ multiplex PCR. Of about 580,000 clones in the sample, roughly 98% were seen once. Naive CD8 cells comprised CD45RO-negative, CCR7-positively selected cells, excluding terminally differentiated effector memory CD45RA+ cells. Sequenced material: naive CD8+ T cells sorted from blood. These receptors were taken from a man aged 30-40 years in good health.

The chain joins TRBV6-5 to TRBJ2-7; D is possibly TRBD2 (5 bases). The V gene lost 2 bases and the J gene lost 0 bases, with 11 bases spanning the gap. The CDR3 contains 15 residues. Germline V gene sequence: CDR1 MNHEY, CDR2 SVGAGI. For the CDR3, the DNA is TGTGCCAGCAGTTACCAGCGGCTTAGCTCCTACGAGCAGTACTTC. Translating gives CASSYQRLSSYEQYF.

The chain uses TRBV7-9 and TRBJ2-7, with 8 bases matching TRBD1. This CDR3 comprises 16 residues. The V gene end was trimmed by 5 bases and the J gene end by 1 base; junction bases not matched to a gene: 10. The V gene's germline CDR1 is SEHNR and CDR2 FQNEAQ (reference sequence). The CDR3 sequence: CASSEGQGAISYEQYF. CDR3 sequence (DNA): TGTGCCAGCAGCGAAGGACAGGGTGCAATATCCTACGAGCAGTACTTC.

Concerning this clone itself: The same CDR3 can be traced to other DNA sequences in this sample. V gene TRBV20-1 combines with J gene TRBJ2-7, with D possibly being TRBD1 (6 bases). The V end was cut by 7 bases, the J end by 0 bases, with 7 bases between. The CDR3 has 11 residues. Germline values: CDR1 DFQATT, CDR2 SNEGSKA (reference sequence). CDR3 nucleotides: TGCAGTGGGACAGTCTCCTACGAGCAGTACTTC. Protein product: CSGTVSYEQYF.

The gene calls are TRBV7-8 and TRBJ2-7; 9 positions match TRBD2. The V gene end was trimmed by 5 bases and the J gene end by 4 bases; junction bases not matched to a gene: 12. This CDR3 has 16 residues. Germline CDR1 and CDR2: SGHVS and FQNEAQ. CDR3 sequence reads: CASSPPGGRGIYEQYF. CDR3 in DNA: TGTGCCAGCAGCCCCCCCGGCGGGAGGGGGATATACGAGCAGTACTTC.

This clone was seen a handful of times. This sequence joins TRBV28 and TRBJ2-7; D remains unclear. In germline, CDR1 is MDHEN, CDR2 SYDVKM. Trimming took off 7 bases at V and 6 bases at J, with 19 bases between the two ends. The CDR3 has 14 residues. In nucleotides, the CDR3 is TGTGCCAGCACCCCCGGTGTTTCTAGAGCCGAGCAGTACTTC. Translation gives CASTPGVSRAEQYF. The variable domain in full, with the rest retrieved from reference TRBV28 and TRBJ2-7, is DVKVTQSSRYLVKRTGEKVFLECVQDMDHENMFWYRQDPGLGLRLIYFSYDVKMKEKGDIPEGYSVSREKKERFSLILESASTNQTSMYLCASTPGVSRAEQYFGPGTRLTVT.

This chain connects TRBV28 to TRBJ2-7; TRBD1 agrees at 8 bases. The CDR3 contains 17 residues. Germline CDR1 reads MDHEN; CDR2 reads SYDVKM. J was trimmed by 2 bases and V by 7 bases; bases with no gene match: 16. CDR3 sequence (DNA): TGTGCCAGCACCCTTACCCAGGCCGGGACAGGAACCTACGAGCAGTACTTC. Translating gives CASTLTQAGTGTYEQYF.

This chain connects TRBV9 to TRBJ2-1; the D is unclear. The length of the CDR3 is 14 residues. The germline CDR1 and CDR2 sequences are SGDLS and YYNGEE. V was clipped by 4 bases and J by 9 bases, with 17 bases between them. In DNA, the CDR3 is TGTGCCAGCAGCCCCCCTGGTTGGGGTTCTGAGCAGTTCTTC. Protein product: CASSPPGWGSEQFF.

V gene TRBV4-1 combines with J gene TRBJ1-5; 9 bases align to TRBD1. Germline trimming cut 2 bases from V and 4 bases from J; bases unmatched to any gene: 18. In germline, CDR1 is MGHRA, CDR2 YSYEKL. This CDR3 is 20 amino acids long. The CDR3 is CASSQKGDDRGKIKNQPQHF. The CDR3 DNA follows: TGCGCCAGCAGCCAAAAAGGGGACGACAGGGGGAAAATAAAGAATCAGCCCCAGCATTTT.

V gene TRBV5-5 combines with J gene TRBJ2-7; no clear D gene. The length of the CDR3 is 12 residues. The ends were cut back, 4 bases at V and 2 bases at J, with 7 bases in the middle. Germline V gene lookup returns CDR1 SGHKS and CDR2 YYEKEE (reference sequence). The CDR3 here is CASSPPTYEQYF. CDR3 coding DNA: TGTGCCAGCAGCCCCCCGACCTACGAGCAGTACTTC.

This clone occurred once. This chain connects TRBV19 to TRBJ1-5; no clear D gene. The V gene's germline CDR1 is LNHDA and CDR2 SQIVND (reference sequence). This CDR3 contains 16 residues. The germline V and J ends were trimmed by 2 bases and 1 base, with 12 bases remaining between them. CDR3 coding DNA: TGTGCCAGTAGTATACTGTCAGGTGAAAGCAATCAGCCCCAGCATTTT. It specifies CASSILSGESNQPQHF.

The J gene is TRBJ2-1, the V gene TRBV7-9; D is ambiguous. The ends were cut back, 0 bases at V and 3 bases at J, with 6 bases in the middle. This CDR3 is 14 amino acids long. CDR1 SEHNR and CDR2 FQNEAQ come from the germline V gene (reference sequence). CDR3 in amino acids: CASSLASDYNEQFF. The CDR3 coding sequence is TGTGCCAGCAGCTTAGCTTCAGACTACAATGAGCAGTTCTTC.

V is TRBV7-2 and J is TRBJ2-1; D may be TRBD2 (6 bases). Germline V lookup: CDR1 SGHTA, CDR2 FQGNSA. CDR3 length: 16 amino acids. The V gene lost 4 bases and the J gene lost 3 bases, with 16 bases spanning the gap. The CDR3 bases are TGTGCCAGCAGCTGGCCCGGGACTGACATCTACAATGAGCAGTTCTTC. Translated: CASSWPGTDIYNEQFF.

The chain combines TRBV7-8 with TRBJ2-3; 11 positions match TRBD2. The CDR3 is 15 amino acids. V trimming: 8 bases; J trimming: 4 bases; junction bases outside the gene matches: 8. The V gene's germline CDR1 is SGHVS and CDR2 FQNEAQ. This CDR3 reads CASRRSGRAPDTQYF. CDR3 coding DNA: TGTGCCAGCCGCCGTAGCGGGAGGGCCCCAGATACGCAGTATTTT.

The gene calls are TRBV27 and TRBJ2-7; 7 bases align to TRBD1. Germline loops: CDR1 MNHEY, CDR2 SMNVEV (reference sequence). The CDR3 contains 11 residues. J was trimmed by 2 bases and V by 10 bases; bases with no gene match: 2. DNA of the CDR3: TGTGCCACCGGACAGGCCTACGAGCAGTACTTC. Encoded protein: CATGQAYEQYF.

The V and J genes are TRBV2 and TRBJ1-2, with D perhaps matching TRBD1 (5 bases). V was shortened by 2 bases and J by 0 bases, with 10 bases between the two germline ends. The germline V gene encodes CDR1 SNHLY and CDR2 FYNNEI. The CDR3 has 15 residues. CDR3 residues: CASSEPTVANYGYTF. CDR3 DNA: TGTGCCAGCAGTGAACCGACAGTAGCTAACTATGGCTACACCTTC.

The rearrangement links TRBV29-1 to TRBJ2-7; the D gene is possibly TRBD1 (5 bases). V was cut by 0 bases and J by 3 bases, with 6 bases left in between. CDR3 size: 12 residues. The V gene's germline CDR1 is SQVTM and CDR2 ANQGSEA. The CDR3 reads CSVEDRVYEQYF. Here the CDR3 DNA reads TGCAGCGTTGAAGACAGGGTCTACGAGCAGTACTTC.

V is TRBV5-8 and J is TRBJ1-5, with D hard to call. CDR1 and CDR2 from the germline V gene are SGHTS and YDEGEE. Trimming removed 3 bases from V and 0 bases from J, with 7 bases in between. This CDR3 comprises 14 residues. The CDR3 protein is CASSSQNSNQPQHF. DNA for the CDR3: TGTGCCAGCAGCTCCCAGAATAGCAATCAGCCCCAGCATTTT.

CDR3 DNA sequence: TGTGCCAGCACGGAACGAAATACTCGTTGGCAGTACTTC. This translates into CASTERNTRWQYF. The chain has TRBV6-1 and TRBJ2-7; no clear D. Germline V gives CDR1 MNHNS, CDR2 SASEGT. V was clipped by 7 bases and J by 9 bases, with 19 bases between them. The CDR3 is 13 residues long.

The chain joins TRBV4-2 to TRBJ2-7; tentatively, D is TRBD2 (5 bases). Germline assignment: CDR1 LGHNA and CDR2 YNFKEQ. V shed 0 bases and J shed 6 bases, with 9 bases lying between them. The CDR3 runs 13 residues. The CDR3 here is CASSQESSGEQYF. The CDR3 bases are TGTGCCAGCAGCCAAGAGTCCAGCGGCGAGCAGTACTTC.

V is TRBV5-6 and J is TRBJ2-5, with 11 positions matching TRBD2. This CDR3 spans 17 amino acids. V lost 0 bases to trimming and J lost 2 bases; unmatched junction nucleotides: 6. Germline V lookup: CDR1 SGHDT, CDR2 YYEEEE. In nucleotides, the CDR3 is TGTGCCAGCAGCTTGGTTGCCGGGACTAGCGGACAAGAGACCCAGTACTTC. This gives the protein CASSLVAGTSGQETQYF. Drawing the rest from reference TRBV5-6 and TRBJ2-5, the complete variable domain is DAGVTQSPTHLIKTRGQQVTLRCSPKSGHDTVSWYQQALGQGPQFIFQYYEEEERQRGNFPDRFSGHQFPNYSSELNVNALLLGDSALYLCASSLVAGTSGQETQYFGPGTRLLVL.